This T cell receptor (beta chain) was documented in a study of radiation and T cells in renal cell carcinoma. V shed 0 bases and J shed 8 bases, with 11 bases lying between them. CDR1 is ENHRY, CDR2 SYGVKD, per germline. The CDR3 is 14 residues long. Generated by immunoSEQ multiplex PCR, the TCRdb table keeps only in-frame clones and is missing some. Among more than 75,000 clones listed, 86% were seen once. Documented time point: blood 2 weeks post-SBRT. The treatment denotes: 15 Gy SBRT to primary tumor, nephrectomy 4 weeks later. The chain recombines TRBV10-3 with TRBJ2-4, with D perhaps matching TRBD2 (6 bases). The receptor's source is a woman aged 45-65 years with renal cell carcinoma. Here the sequenced sample was blood, taken from a patient whose treatment included radiotherapy and nephrectomy. As DNA, the CDR3 is TGTGCCATCAGTGAGTCGAGAGGGGAGGACATTCAGTACTTC. It specifies CAISESRGEDIQYF.